This T cell receptor (beta chain) was profiled in a study (dated by TCRdb to 2014 to 2015). Regarding the research as a whole: The study set out to test whether tumor-infiltrating Tregs in breast cancer get recruited from blood Tregs or are instead converted in situ from other CD4+ T cell subsets. General study outcomes and caveats: Tumor memory CD4+ T cell TCR gene usage clustered with blood and lymph node memory CD4+ cells and lymph node naive CD4+ cells. The TCR alpha and beta sequences of tumor-infiltrating Tregs showed the greatest overlap with tumor naive CD4+ T cells, followed by blood naive CD4+ T cells. The larger-cohort validation was restricted to a single TCR beta V-J rearrangement rather than whole repertoires.

Full-length TCR variable regions were amplified by 5' RACE PCR with constant-region reverse primers, followed by semi-nested PCR with Nested Universal Primer A. The ReliaPrep RNA Cell Miniprep System was used to extract total RNA, which was then reverse transcribed into 5'RACE-ready cDNA with the SMARTer RACE 5'/3' Kit. Multiplex adaptors were used to barcode the full-length TCR alpha and beta libraries, which were then sequenced on an Illumina MiSeq. The published analysis was carried out like this. For each of nine subset-tissue groups, sequencing data from the five patients were combined, and the groups were compared by unsupervised clustering of TCR gene usage. The Morisita-Horn index was used to calculate repertoire similarity, with shared sequences weighted according to their contribution to each repertoire. TCRdb reanalyzed the raw reads on its own, using fastp at Q25 for trimming and MiXCR for clone calling, and kept in-frame beta chains. Rows are combined by CDR3 protein, so each entry shows the most common genes and DNA. TCRdb assigned the V and J calls; the authors' analysis was not used. The sample table records nearly 55,000 distinct CDR3 sequences; approximately 23% of these occur just once. 2.5% to 4% of the sample rests with the top ten.

As encoded in the germline V gene, CDR1 is SGHVS while CDR2 is FQNEAQ. V is clipped by 6 bases and J by 4 bases, and the sequence between their germline boundaries is 15 bases long. Taken from cysteine to phenylalanine, the CDR3 has 14 residues. CDR3 DNA only is kept here, 42 bases in frame from base 1. This clonotype appeared a few times. The antigen it binds to is not known. No base quality information exists; no much larger clone differs at one position. Naive CD4+ T cells were purified with the Miltenyi Naive CD4+ T Cell Isolation kit, with Tregs depleted using CD25 microbeads. Tregs, naive and memory CD4+ T cells from tumor, blood and ipsilateral draining lymph nodes of roughly 5 breast cancer patients underwent full-length TCR alpha and beta sequencing. Tumor tissue and lymph nodes obtained by ipsilateral axillary dissection were perfused with PBS, cut into small pieces and digested using collagenase I and hyaluronidase. A purity exceeding 90% was confirmed by FACS for the sorted cell populations.

This sequence originates from a female donor with breast cancer. The material sequenced was tumor-infiltrating naive CD4+ T cells sorted from the breast tumor. According to the study, the label for this sample's cell subset or site signals: naive CD4+ T cells, CD4+CD45RA+CD25-. The chain is assembled from TRBV7-8 and TRBJ2-5; TRBD2 is possibly the D segment (5 matching bases). The DNA is as follows: TGTGCCAGCAGTGGTAGTGGGAGTAGAGAGACCCAGTACTTC. It is translated as CASSGSGSRETQYF.